Given below is one TCR beta chain in context. The protocol was immunoSEQ multiplex PCR, while the TCRdb copy is restricted to in-frame clones and leaves out a portion. The repertoire includes about 31,000 clones, approximately 90% of them detected once, and 14% sits in the top ten. These data come from a study of T cell responses to AZD1222 COVID-19 vaccine. Per the germline V gene, CDR1 is MNHEY and CDR2 is SVGAGI. The ends were cut back, 2 bases at V and 10 bases at J, with 12 bases in the middle. This CDR3 spans 14 amino acids. Sequences were derived from peripheral blood, sampled 28 days after the second AZD1222 dose. The chain is built from TRBV6-5 and TRBJ1-6; tentative D call: TRBD1 (5 bases). This TCR came from an adult who received the AZD1222 COVID-19 vaccine. The CDR3 sequence is CASSYGRVGSPLHF. The CDR3 DNA sequence: TGTGCCAGCAGTTACGGCAGGGTGGGCTCACCCCTCCACTTT.